This TCR beta chain was sequenced in a study of blood T cells in healthy people across ages. Combining a sample-barcoded 5' primer with a J-beta primer mix, a second PCR ran for about 7 to 11 cycles. In TCRdb, the 5' RACE reads were re-called with MiXCR into one record per CDR3 protein. Altogether around 1.5 million distinct CDR3 sequences are present, about 40% being singletons, with the ten largest covering 7% to 9.5%. Germline CDR1 reads ENHRY; CDR2 reads SYGVKD. The CDR3 contains 15 residues. With 4 bases removed from V and 5 bases from J, the gap between germline ends came to 17 bases. Sequences were obtained from blood. The rearrangement uses TRBV10-3 and TRBJ1-1; tentatively, D is TRBD1 (5 bases). The source of this sequence is a woman aged 18-29 years in good health. Here the CDR3 DNA reads TGTGCCATCAGTGGGAACGGTGAGGGGTCGACTGAAGCTTTCTTT. It specifies CAISGNGEGSTEAFF.